One sample yielded the 9 T cell receptor beta chains listed below, sequenced in a study of blood T cell repertoires in COVID-19. Data came from immunoSEQ multiplex PCR; TCRdb stores just in-frame clones and leaves some out. The table lists approximately 250,000 clones, more than 75% of them singletons. The sequenced material came from PBMCs or T cells enriched from blood (not recorded which). These receptors were taken from an older woman in a cohort exposed to, infected with or recovered from COVID-19 (not recorded which).

This clone was counted a few times. The genes are TRBV4-1 and TRBJ1-1; D uncertain. The germline V and J ends were trimmed by 1 base and 5 bases, with 11 bases remaining between them. Germline V gene lookup returns CDR1 MGHRA and CDR2 YSYEKL. The CDR3 loop spans 14 amino acids. This chain's CDR3 is CASSQAPRGTEAFF. CDR3 coding DNA: TGCGCCAGCAGCCAAGCCCCTCGGGGTACTGAAGCTTTCTTT.

This clone has just one count. V is TRBV15 and J is TRBJ2-1; 8 bases line up with TRBD2. Trimming cost V 4 bases and J 0 bases; bases outside gene matches: 8. Germline V CDR1 and CDR2: LNHNV, YYDKDF (reference sequence). The CDR3 runs 17 residues. This CDR3 reads CATSTKALAVSYNEQFF. The CDR3 DNA sequence: TGTGCCACCAGCACTAAGGCACTAGCGGTCTCCTACAATGAGCAGTTCTTC.

The chain is built from TRBV27 and TRBJ2-1, with 7 bases identical to TRBD1. This CDR3 is 15 amino acids long. V lost 2 bases and J lost 5; bases outside the gene matches: 6. Germline V gene sequence: CDR1 MNHEY, CDR2 SMNVEV (reference sequence). The CDR3, as DNA: TGTGCCAGCAGTTTAGCCCGGACAGGACACAATGAGCAGTTCTTC. Translating gives CASSLARTGHNEQFF.

V gene TRBV28 combines with J gene TRBJ1-1, with D maybe TRBD1 (5 bases). Germline assignment: CDR1 MDHEN and CDR2 SYDVKM. This CDR3 contains 13 residues. V was shortened by 6 bases and J by 4 bases, with 12 bases between the two germline ends. CDR3 sequence (DNA): TGTGCCAGCAGACCCCGACAGCTCACTGAAGCTTTCTTT. Amino acid sequence: CASRPRQLTEAFF.

The CDR3 reads CASSLDSTNYEQYF. DNA for the CDR3: TGTGCCAGCAGTTTAGACAGTACCAACTACGAGCAGTACTTC. This rearrangement joins TRBV28 to TRBJ2-7, with D perhaps matching TRBD1 (5 bases). Trimming cost V 2 bases and J 3 bases, with 11 bases left between them. This CDR3 has 14 amino acids. Germline V gene sequence: CDR1 MDHEN, CDR2 SYDVKM.

The V call is TRBV27, the J call TRBJ2-7, with 7 bases that match TRBD2. The germline V gene has CDR1 MNHEY and CDR2 SMNVEV (reference sequence). The junction had 11 bases not matched to a gene; V was cut back by 2 bases and J by 7 bases. The CDR3 covers 15 residues. CDR3 bases: TGTGCCAGCAGTTTACCGGGGGGAGGTTTCAGGGAGCAGTACTTC. Translation: CASSLPGGGFREQYF.

Notes on this clone: This CDR3 is also generated by other DNA sequences in the sample. V is TRBV7-2 and J is TRBJ2-5; D is undetermined. In germline, CDR1 is SGHTA, CDR2 FQGNSA. Trimming took 0 bases from V and 5 from J, leaving 7 bases between them. This CDR3 has 13 amino acids. The CDR3 region has the DNA TGTGCCAGCAGCTTAGCCTTCCGGGAGACCCAGTACTTC. Protein product: CASSLAFRETQYF. The variable domain in full, completed from reference TRBV7-2 and TRBJ2-5, reads GAGVSQSPSNKVTEKGKDVELRCDPISGHTALYWYRQSLGQGLEFLIYFQGNSAPDKSGLPSDRFSAERTGGSVSTLTIQRTQQEDSAVYLCASSLAFRETQYFGPGTRLLVL.

The chain uses TRBV29-1 and TRBJ2-2; D not certain. This CDR3 has 12 residues. With 3 bases removed from V and 0 bases from J, the gap between germline ends came to 2 bases. Germline V gives CDR1 SQVTM, CDR2 ANQGSEA. CDR3 sequence: CSVDTNTGELFF. The CDR3 region has the DNA TGCAGCGTTGATACGAACACCGGGGAGCTGTTTTTT.

V gene TRBV21-1 combines with J gene TRBJ2-7; TRBD2 was called by the table and not checked on the DNA. TRBV21-1 is labeled a pseudogene. The CDR3 has 16 residues. CDR3 coding DNA: TGTGCCAGCAGCAAAGGTGTGAGCGGGAAGACCTACGAGCAGTACTTC. Translation: CASSKGVSGKTYEQYF.